This T cell receptor beta chain was recovered during a study of blood T cell repertoires in COVID-19. Study in general: Samples taken during acute and convalescent COVID-19 were collected in the United States, Italy and Spain.

J gave up 2 bases and V 4 bases, and 10 bases lay outside the gene matches. The germline gives CDR1 SGHNT, CDR2 YYREEE (reference sequence). The CDR3 runs to 18 residues. The method was immunoSEQ multiplex PCR; TCRdb's version includes in-frame clones alone and lacks a portion of them. The profile shows about 150,000 clones, roughly nine tenths of them singletons. The sample was peripheral blood. This clonotype was sampled from a woman aged 35 to 49 with acute or convalescent COVID-19. V and J are TRBV5-4 and TRBJ2-3; 13 bases are a match to TRBD2. The CDR3: CASSLTSGGARYTDTQYF. CDR3 sequence (DNA): TGTGCCAGCAGCCTTACTAGCGGGGGGGCACGGTACACAGATACGCAGTATTTT. The entire variable domain, with the rest obtained from reference TRBV5-4 and TRBJ2-3, is as follows: ETGVTQSPTHLIKTRGQQVTLRCSSQSGHNTVSWYQQALGQGPQFIFQYYREEENGRGNFPPRFSGLQFPNYSSELNVNALELDDSALYLCASSLTSGGARYTDTQYFGPGTRLTVL.